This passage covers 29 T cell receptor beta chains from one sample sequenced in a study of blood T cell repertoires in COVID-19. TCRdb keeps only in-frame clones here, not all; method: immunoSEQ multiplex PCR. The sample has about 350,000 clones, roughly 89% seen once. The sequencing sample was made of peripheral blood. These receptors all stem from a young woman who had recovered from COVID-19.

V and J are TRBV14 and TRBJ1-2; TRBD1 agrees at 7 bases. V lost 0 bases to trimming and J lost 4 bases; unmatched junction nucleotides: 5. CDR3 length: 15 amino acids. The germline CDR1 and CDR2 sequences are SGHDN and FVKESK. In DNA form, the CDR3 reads TGTGCCAGCAGCCAAGACCCAGGGGGGACCTATGGCTACACCTTC. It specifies CASSQDPGGTYGYTF.

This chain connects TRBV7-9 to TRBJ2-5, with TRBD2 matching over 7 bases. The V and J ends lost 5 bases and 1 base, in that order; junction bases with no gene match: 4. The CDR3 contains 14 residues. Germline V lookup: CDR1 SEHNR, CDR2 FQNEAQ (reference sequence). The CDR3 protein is CASSESGVQETQYF. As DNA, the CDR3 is TGTGCCAGCAGCGAAAGCGGGGTCCAAGAGACCCAGTACTTC.

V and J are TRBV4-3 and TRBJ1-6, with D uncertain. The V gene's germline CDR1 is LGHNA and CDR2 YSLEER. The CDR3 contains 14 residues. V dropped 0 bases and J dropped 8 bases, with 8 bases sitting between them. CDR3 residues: CASSQDRRDSPLHF. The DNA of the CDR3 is TGCGCCAGCAGCCAAGATCGGAGGGATTCACCCCTCCACTTT.

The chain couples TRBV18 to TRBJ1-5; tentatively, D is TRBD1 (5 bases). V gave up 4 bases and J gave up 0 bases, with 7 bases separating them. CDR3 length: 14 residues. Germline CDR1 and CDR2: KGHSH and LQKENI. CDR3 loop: CASSQDNSNQPQHF. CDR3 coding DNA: TGTGCCAGCTCACAGGACAATAGCAATCAGCCCCAGCATTTT.

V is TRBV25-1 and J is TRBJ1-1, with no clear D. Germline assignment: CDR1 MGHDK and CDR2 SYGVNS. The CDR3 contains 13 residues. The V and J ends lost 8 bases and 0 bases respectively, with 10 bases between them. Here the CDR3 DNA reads TGTGCCAGCCTCGGTCCGGTGAACACTGAAGCTTTCTTT. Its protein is CASLGPVNTEAFF.

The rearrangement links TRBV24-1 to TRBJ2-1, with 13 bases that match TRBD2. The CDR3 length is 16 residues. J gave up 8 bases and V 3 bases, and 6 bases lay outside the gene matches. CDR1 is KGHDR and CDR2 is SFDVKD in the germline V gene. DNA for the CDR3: TGTGCCACCAGTGATCCCAGGACTAGCGGGAGCGATGAGCAGTTCTTC. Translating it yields CATSDPRTSGSDEQFF.

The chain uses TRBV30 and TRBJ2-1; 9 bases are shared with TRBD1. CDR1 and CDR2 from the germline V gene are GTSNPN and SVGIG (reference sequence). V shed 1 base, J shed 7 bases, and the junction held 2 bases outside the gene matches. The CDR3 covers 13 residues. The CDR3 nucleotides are TGTGCCTGGAGTGCCGGGACAGGGAATGAGCAGTTCTTC. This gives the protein CAWSAGTGNEQFF.

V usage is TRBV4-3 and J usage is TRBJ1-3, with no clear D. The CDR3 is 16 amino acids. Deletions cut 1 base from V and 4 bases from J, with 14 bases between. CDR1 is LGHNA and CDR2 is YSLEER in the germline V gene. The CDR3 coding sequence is TGCGCCAGCAGCCAAGGGAAGAACCGAGGAGGAAACACCATATATTTT. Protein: CASSQGKNRGGNTIYF.

The CDR3: CASSPISNQPQHF. The CDR3 region has the DNA TGTGCCAGCAGTCCAATTAGCAATCAGCCCCAGCATTTT. The rearrangement joins TRBV12-3 or TRBV12-4 to TRBJ1-5; D not certain. The V end lost 5 bases, the J end lost 0 bases, and 5 bases lay between the germline ends. CDR3 length: 13 amino acids.

CDR3 residues: CASNWVGGLADEQFF. CDR3 coding DNA: TGCGCCAGCAACTGGGTCGGCGGTCTAGCCGATGAGCAGTTCTTC. V is TRBV5-1 and J is TRBJ2-1; a possible D gene is TRBD2 (5 bases). The CDR3 runs to 15 residues. The germline V gene has CDR1 SGHRS and CDR2 YFSETQ. Trimming pared 6 bases from V and 8 bases from J, leaving 21 bases between. The variable domain in full, completed from reference TRBV5-1 and TRBJ2-1, reads KAGVTQTPRYLIKTRGQQVTLSCSPISGHRSVSWYQQTPGQGLQFLFEYFSETQRNKGNFPGRFSGRQFSNSRSEMNVSTLELGDSALYLCASNWVGGLADEQFFGPGTRLTVL.

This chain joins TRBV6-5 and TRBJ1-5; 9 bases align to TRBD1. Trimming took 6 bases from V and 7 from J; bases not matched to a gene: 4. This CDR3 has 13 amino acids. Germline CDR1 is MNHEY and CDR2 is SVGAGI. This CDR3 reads CASSDRGTQPQHF. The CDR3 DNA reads TGTGCCAGCAGCGACAGGGGGACCCAGCCCCAGCATTTT.

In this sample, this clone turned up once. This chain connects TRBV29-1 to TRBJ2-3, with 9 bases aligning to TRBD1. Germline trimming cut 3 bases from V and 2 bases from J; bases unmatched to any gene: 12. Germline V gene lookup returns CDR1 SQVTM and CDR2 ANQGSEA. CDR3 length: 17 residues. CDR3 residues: CSVDFRGQGIFTDTQYF. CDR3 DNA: TGCAGCGTTGACTTCCGTGGACAGGGGATTTTCACAGATACGCAGTATTTT.

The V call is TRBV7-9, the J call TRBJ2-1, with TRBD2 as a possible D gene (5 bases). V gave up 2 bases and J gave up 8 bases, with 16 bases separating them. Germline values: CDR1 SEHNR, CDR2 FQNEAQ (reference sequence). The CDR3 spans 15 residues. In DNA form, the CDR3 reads TGTGCCAGCAGCTTACAAGCGGCCCGCCGGGATGAGCAGTTCTTC. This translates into CASSLQAARRDEQFF. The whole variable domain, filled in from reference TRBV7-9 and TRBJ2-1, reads DTGVSQNPRHKITKRGQNVTFRCDPISEHNRLYWYRQTLGQGPEFLTYFQNEAQLEKSRLLSDRFSAERPKGSFSTLEIQRTEQGDSAMYLCASSLQAARRDEQFFGPGTRLTVL.

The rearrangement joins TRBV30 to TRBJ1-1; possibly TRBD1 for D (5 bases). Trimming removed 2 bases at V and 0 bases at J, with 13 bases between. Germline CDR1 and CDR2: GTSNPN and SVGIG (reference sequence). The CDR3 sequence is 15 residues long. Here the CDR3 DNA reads TGTGCCTGGAGTTTGGCAGGGCAAATGAACACTGAAGCTTTCTTT. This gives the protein CAWSLAGQMNTEAFF.

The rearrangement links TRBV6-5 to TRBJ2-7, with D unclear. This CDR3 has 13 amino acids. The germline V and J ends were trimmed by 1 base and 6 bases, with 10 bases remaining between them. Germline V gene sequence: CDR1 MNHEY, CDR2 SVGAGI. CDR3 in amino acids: CASSYCKTCEQYV. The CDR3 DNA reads TGTGCCAGCAGTTACTGTAAGACTTGCGAGCAGTACGTC.

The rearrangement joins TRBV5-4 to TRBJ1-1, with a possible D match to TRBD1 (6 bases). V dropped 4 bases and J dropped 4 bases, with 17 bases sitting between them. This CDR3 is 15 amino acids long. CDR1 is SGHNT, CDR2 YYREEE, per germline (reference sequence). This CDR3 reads CASSQVYRDATEAFF. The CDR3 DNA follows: TGTGCCAGCAGCCAGGTATACAGGGATGCCACTGAAGCTTTCTTT.

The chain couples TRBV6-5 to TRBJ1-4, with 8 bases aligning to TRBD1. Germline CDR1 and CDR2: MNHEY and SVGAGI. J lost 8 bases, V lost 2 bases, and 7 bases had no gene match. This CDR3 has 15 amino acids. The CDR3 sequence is CASSYGTGRGEKLFF. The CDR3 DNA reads TGTGCCAGCAGTTACGGGACAGGCCGGGGGGAAAAACTGTTTTTT.

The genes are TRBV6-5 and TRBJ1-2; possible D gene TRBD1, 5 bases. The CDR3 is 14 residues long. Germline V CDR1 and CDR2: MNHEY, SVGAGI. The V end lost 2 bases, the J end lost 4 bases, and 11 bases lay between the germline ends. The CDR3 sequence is CASSYGAIGYGYTF. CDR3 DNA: TGTGCCAGCAGTTACGGGGCCATCGGCTATGGCTACACCTTC.

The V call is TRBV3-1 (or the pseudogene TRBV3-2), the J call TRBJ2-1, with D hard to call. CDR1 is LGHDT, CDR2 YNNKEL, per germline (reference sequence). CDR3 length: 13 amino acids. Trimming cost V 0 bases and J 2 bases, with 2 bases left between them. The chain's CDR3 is CASSQDTYNEQFF. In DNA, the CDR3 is TGTGCCAGCAGCCAAGATACCTACAATGAGCAGTTCTTC.

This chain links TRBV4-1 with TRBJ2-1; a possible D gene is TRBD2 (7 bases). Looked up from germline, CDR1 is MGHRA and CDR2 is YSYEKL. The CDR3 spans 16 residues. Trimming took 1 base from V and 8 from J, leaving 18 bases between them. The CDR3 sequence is CASSQVGGGSGDEQFF. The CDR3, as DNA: TGCGCCAGCAGCCAAGTGGGGGGCGGGAGTGGGGATGAGCAGTTCTTC.

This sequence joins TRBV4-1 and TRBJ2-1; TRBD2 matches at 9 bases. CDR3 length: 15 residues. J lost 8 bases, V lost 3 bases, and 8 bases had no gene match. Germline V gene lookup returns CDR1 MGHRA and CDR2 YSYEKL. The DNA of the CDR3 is TGCGCCAGCAGCCAGCCAGCGGGAGGCATCTATGAGCAGTTCTTC. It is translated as CASSQPAGGIYEQFF.

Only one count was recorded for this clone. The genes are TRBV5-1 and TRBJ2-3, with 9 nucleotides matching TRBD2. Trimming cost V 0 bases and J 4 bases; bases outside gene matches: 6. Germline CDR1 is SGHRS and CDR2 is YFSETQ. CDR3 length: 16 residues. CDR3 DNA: TGCGCCAGCAGCTTGGACGGGCGGGAGGGGCCAGATACGCAGTATTTT. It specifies CASSLDGREGPDTQYF.

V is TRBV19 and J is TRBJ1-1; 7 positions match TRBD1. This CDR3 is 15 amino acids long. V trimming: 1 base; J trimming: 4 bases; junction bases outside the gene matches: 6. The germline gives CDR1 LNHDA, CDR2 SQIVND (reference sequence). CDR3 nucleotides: TGTGCCAGTAGTATAGTCGCAGGGGGTACCACTGAAGCTTTCTTT. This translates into CASSIVAGGTTEAFF.

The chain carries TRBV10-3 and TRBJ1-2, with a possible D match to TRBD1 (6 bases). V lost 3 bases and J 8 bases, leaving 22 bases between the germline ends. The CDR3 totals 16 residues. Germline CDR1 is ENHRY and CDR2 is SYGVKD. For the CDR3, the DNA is TGTGCCATCAGTGATACTACAGGCAGGGGAGTAATGGGCTACACCTTC. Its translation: CAISDTTGRGVMGYTF.

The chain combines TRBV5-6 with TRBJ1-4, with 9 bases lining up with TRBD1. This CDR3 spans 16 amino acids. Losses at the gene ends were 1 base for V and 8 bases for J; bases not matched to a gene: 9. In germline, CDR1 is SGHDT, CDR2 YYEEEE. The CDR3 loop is CASSLRTGVGWEKLFF. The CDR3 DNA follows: TGTGCCAGCAGCTTGCGGACAGGGGTTGGATGGGAAAAACTGTTTTTT.

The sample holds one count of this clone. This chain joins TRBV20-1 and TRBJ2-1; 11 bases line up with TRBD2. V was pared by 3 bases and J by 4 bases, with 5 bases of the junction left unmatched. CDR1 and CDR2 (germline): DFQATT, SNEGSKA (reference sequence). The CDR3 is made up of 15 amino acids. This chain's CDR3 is CSASGGLAVYNEQFF. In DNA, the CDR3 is TGCAGTGCTAGTGGGGGACTAGCGGTATACAATGAGCAGTTCTTC.

CDR3 amino acids: CASSRQPSTDTQYF. CDR3 sequence (DNA): TGTGCCAGCAGCCGACAGCCTAGCACAGATACGCAGTATTTT. This chain links TRBV7-9 with TRBJ2-3, with D tentatively TRBD1 (5 bases). This CDR3 is built from 14 residues. The germline CDR1 and CDR2 sequences are SEHNR and FQNEAQ (reference sequence). V lost 5 bases and J 0 bases, leaving 9 bases between the germline ends.

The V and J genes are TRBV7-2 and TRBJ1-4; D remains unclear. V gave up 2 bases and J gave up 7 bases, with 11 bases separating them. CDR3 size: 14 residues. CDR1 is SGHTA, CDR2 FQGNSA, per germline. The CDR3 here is CASSLSGSGEKLFF. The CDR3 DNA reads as TGTGCCAGCAGCTTATCCGGGTCGGGTGAAAAACTGTTTTTT.

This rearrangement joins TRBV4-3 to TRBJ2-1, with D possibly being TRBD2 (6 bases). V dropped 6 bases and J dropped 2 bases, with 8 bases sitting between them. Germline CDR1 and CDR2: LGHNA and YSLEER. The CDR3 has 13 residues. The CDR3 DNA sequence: TGCGCCAGCAGTGGGAGGCCCTACAATGAGCAGTTCTTC. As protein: CASSGRPYNEQFF.